Listed here are 29 T cell receptor beta chains from one sample, sequenced in a study of T cells in Graves' hyperthyroidism and ophthalmopathy. Amplification targeted TCR beta CDR3 regions from RNA transcripts. The TCR CDR3 was amplified in a first-round RT-PCR using the HTBI primer set. TCRdb re-called the multiplex PCR reads through MiXCR, storing one row per CDR3 protein. The sample records hundreds of thousands of distinct CDR3 sequences, 14% being singletons. The specimen sequenced was blood. These receptors were taken from a woman under 30 with Graves' hyperthyroidism.

The V gene is TRBV7-8, the J gene TRBJ2-7, with 9 bases aligning to TRBD2. The CDR3 is made up of 17 amino acids. After removal of 0 bases from V and 7 bases from J, the junction contained 13 bases not matched to a gene. Germline V gene lookup returns CDR1 SGHVS and CDR2 FQNEAQ. The chain's CDR3 is CASSLASGSPTGGEQYF. CDR3 bases: TGTGCCAGCAGCTTAGCTAGCGGGAGCCCCACGGGGGGGGAGCAGTACTTC. Using reference TRBV7-8 and TRBJ2-7 for the parts outside the CDR3, the full variable domain is GAGVSQSPRYKVAKRGQDVALRCDPISGHVSLFWYQQALGQGPEFLTYFQNEAQLDKSGLPSDRFFAERPEGSVSTLKIQRTQQEDSAVYLCASSLASGSPTGGEQYFGPGTRLTVT.

This clonotype was seen at least ten times. This sequence joins TRBV20-1 and TRBJ2-1; D call uncertain. The germline V gene has CDR1 DFQATT and CDR2 SNEGSKA (reference sequence). With 1 base removed from V and 3 bases from J, the gap between germline ends came to 16 bases. The CDR3 length is 16 residues. CDR3 in amino acids: CSARARSQVSYNEQFF. The CDR3 region has the DNA TGCAGTGCTAGAGCGCGGTCTCAGGTCAGCTACAATGAGCAGTTCTTC.

The chain employs TRBV20-1 and TRBJ2-3, with D tentatively TRBD2 (5 bases). The germline V gene encodes CDR1 DFQATT and CDR2 SNEGSKA (reference sequence). V dropped 6 bases and J dropped 5 bases, with 12 bases sitting between them. There are 12 residues in the CDR3. The CDR3: CSAPGFGDTQYF. For the CDR3, the DNA is TGCAGTGCCCCGGGGTTTGGAGATACGCAGTATTTT.

This clonotype was found many times. The V and J genes are TRBV6-1 and TRBJ2-7; 14 bases agree with TRBD2. Losses at the gene ends were 6 bases for V and 0 bases for J; bases not matched to a gene: 7. Germline CDR1 reads MNHNS; CDR2 reads SASEGT. The CDR3 spans 17 residues. CDR3 in DNA: TGTGCCAGCAGCGATAGGACTAGCGGGAGGTACTCCTACGAGCAGTACTTC. Its protein is CASSDRTSGRYSYEQYF.

Regarding this clonotype: This may stem from a read error, because a much larger clone lies one nucleotide away. The CDR3 does not close with the conserved phenylalanine or tryptophan, likely indicating a read error. The genes are TRBV18 and TRBJ2-7; D gene uncertain. The CDR3 totals 14 residues. V dropped 3 bases and J dropped 0 bases, with 9 bases sitting between them. Germline V lookup: CDR1 KGHSH, CDR2 LQKENI. This CDR3 is CASSPSIDSYEQYS. As DNA, the CDR3 is TGTGCCAGCTCACCCTCTATAGACTCCTACGAGCAGTACTCC.

This clonotype has a count of ten or more. The chain carries TRBV6-2 or TRBV6-3 and TRBJ2-2; 8 nucleotides align to TRBD2. CDR1 MNHEY and CDR2 SVGEGT come from the germline V gene. Germline trimming cut 7 bases from V and 7 bases from J; bases unmatched to any gene: 8. This CDR3 comprises 14 residues. This chain's CDR3 is CASIRAGAVGELFF. The CDR3 DNA reads as TGTGCCAGCATAAGAGCGGGAGCGGTCGGGGAGCTGTTTTTT.

This clonotype was found many times. V is TRBV4-1 and J is TRBJ2-3; D unresolved. V lost 1 base and J lost 0, with 8 bases in between. The germline CDR1 and CDR2 sequences are MGHRA and YSYEKL. The CDR3 totals 15 residues. The CDR3 region has the DNA TGCGCCAGCAGCCAAGCCACAGCTAGCACAGATACGCAGTATTTT. Amino acids: CASSQATASTDTQYF.

This clonotype showed up just a few times. The rearrangement links TRBV20-1 to TRBJ1-3; D may be TRBD1 (6 bases). The CDR3 loop spans 17 amino acids. V was clipped by 0 bases and J by 0 bases, with 15 bases between them. Per the germline V gene, CDR1 is DFQATT and CDR2 is SNEGSKA (reference sequence). For the CDR3, the DNA is TGCAGTGCTAGAGATGGGGGCTTAGGTAGCTCTGGAAACACCATATATTTT. Its translation: CSARDGGLGSSGNTIYF.

This clonotype was counted many times. The chain combines TRBV30 with TRBJ1-1; no clear D gene. V lost 0 bases and J 5 bases, leaving 7 bases between the germline ends. Germline V gene sequence: CDR1 GTSNPN, CDR2 SVGIG (reference sequence). This CDR3 is built from 12 residues. CDR3 in amino acids: CAWSVGRTEAFF. Written as DNA, the CDR3 is TGTGCCTGGAGTGTAGGGAGGACTGAAGCTTTCTTT.

Ten or more counts support this clonotype. This sequence joins TRBV13 and TRBJ2-7, with D perhaps matching TRBD2 (5 bases). CDR1 is PRHDT and CDR2 is FYEKMQ in the germline V gene (reference sequence). V shed 7 bases and J shed 6 bases, with 16 bases lying between them. The CDR3 is 13 residues long. In DNA form, the CDR3 reads TGTGCCAGCACGCAGGCAGGCGCGGGCGAGCAGTACTTC. Translation: CASTQAGAGEQYF.

This clonotype occurred many times. This chain links TRBV20-1 with TRBJ1-1, with TRBD1 identical over 11 bases. Per germline, CDR1 DFQATT and CDR2 SNEGSKA (reference sequence). The J segment lost 5 bases and the V segment lost 0 bases, leaving 8 bases of the junction unmatched. The length of the CDR3 is 16 residues. CDR3 region: CSARDLMGQGGTEAFF. DNA of the CDR3: TGCAGTGCTAGAGATCTTATGGGACAGGGGGGAACTGAAGCTTTCTTT.

As regards this clonotype: This may be a read error: a much more frequent sequence differs by one nucleotide. V gene TRBV27 combines with J gene TRBJ2-7, with D uncertain. This CDR3 is built from 14 residues. Germline V lookup: CDR1 MNHEY, CDR2 SMNVEV (reference sequence). CDR3 DNA sequence: TGTGCCAGCGCCCCCTTGCGAACCGCCCCCGAGCGGTACTTC. Encoded protein: CASAPLRTAPERYF.

This clonotype showed up just a few times. The chain is built from TRBV28 and TRBJ1-4; D is unresolved. The CDR3 consists of 12 residues. V lost 8 bases to trimming and J lost 7 bases, with 11 bases between them. Germline V gene data show CDR1 as MDHEN and CDR2 as SYDVKM. CDR3 sequence reads: CASGHVGEKLFF. CDR3 coding DNA: TGTGCCAGCGGGCATGTGGGTGAAAAACTGTTTTTT.

This clonotype was counted many times. The V gene is TRBV28, the J gene TRBJ1-6, with TRBD1 matching over 9 bases. The length of the CDR3 is 17 residues. V trimming: 5 bases; J trimming: 4 bases; junction bases outside the gene matches: 9. Germline lookup yields CDR1 MDHEN and CDR2 SYDVKM. The CDR3 bases are TGTGCCAGCAGTGCGCCCCCGGGACAGGGTTATAATTCACCCCTCCACTTT. Protein product: CASSAPPGQGYNSPLHF.

The chain is built from TRBV10-3 and TRBJ2-7, with 14 bases lining up with TRBD2. CDR1 and CDR2 from the germline V gene are ENHRY and SYGVKD. Germline trimming cut 0 bases from V and 1 base from J; bases unmatched to any gene: 2. The CDR3 length is 17 residues. The CDR3 nucleotides are TGTGCCATCAGTGAGTCGGGACTAGCGGGAGAATCCTACGAGCAGTACTTC. Translation: CAISESGLAGESYEQYF.

Many counts were recorded for this clonotype. This rearrangement joins TRBV12-3 or TRBV12-4 to TRBJ2-1; 10 bases map to TRBD2. Germline trimming cut 5 bases from V and 5 bases from J; bases unmatched to any gene: 12. This CDR3 is built from 17 residues. The CDR3 loop is CASSPPGVAGGDNEQFF. In DNA form, the CDR3 reads TGTGCCAGCAGTCCCCCAGGGGTAGCGGGAGGTGACAATGAGCAGTTCTTC.

This clonotype has a count of ten or more. J is TRBJ2-1 and V is TRBV20-1; maybe TRBD2 (6 bases). The CDR3 contains 16 residues. V gave up 3 bases and J gave up 9 bases, with 24 bases separating them. Looked up from germline, CDR1 is DFQATT and CDR2 is SNEGSKA (reference sequence). The CDR3 sequence: CSASDLGGIVIGEQFF. CDR3 in DNA: TGCAGTGCTAGCGATTTGGGGGGAATTGTAATCGGTGAGCAGTTCTTC.

V is TRBV27 and J is TRBJ1-4, with TRBD1 matching 7 bases. J gave up 7 bases and V 6 bases, and 5 bases lay outside the gene matches. From germline, CDR1 is MNHEY and CDR2 SMNVEV (reference sequence). The CDR3 has 13 residues. The CDR3 is CASRTGLGEKLFF. CDR3 nucleotides: TGTGCCAGCAGGACAGGGTTGGGTGAAAAACTGTTTTTT.

The V and J genes are TRBV6-1 and TRBJ2-3; D not resolved. CDR1 is MNHNS, CDR2 SASEGT, per germline. CDR3 length: 14 amino acids. Deletions cut 5 bases from V and 8 bases from J, with 17 bases between. The CDR3 here is CASSSLQTPSTQYF. Written as DNA, the CDR3 is TGTGCCAGCAGTTCCCTTCAGACACCCAGTACGCAGTATTTT.

This clonotype occurred many times. This chain links TRBV28 with TRBJ1-2; the D is unclear. Germline CDR1 reads MDHEN; CDR2 reads SYDVKM. This CDR3 has 14 residues. V lost 5 bases to trimming and J lost 0 bases, with 10 bases between them. Here the CDR3 DNA reads TGTGCCAGCAGTCCGGACGGACCTAACTATGGCTACACCTTC. Translation gives CASSPDGPNYGYTF.

The gene calls are TRBV20-1 and TRBJ2-7; D may match TRBD1 or TRBD2 (5 bases each). The V gene's germline CDR1 is DFQATT and CDR2 SNEGSKA (reference sequence). V lost 0 bases and J 9 bases, leaving 21 bases between the germline ends. There are 15 residues in the CDR3. The chain's CDR3 is CSARDSRWGTRPQYF. In DNA form, the CDR3 reads TGCAGTGCTAGAGATTCGCGGTGGGGGACGCGGCCGCAGTACTTC.

This clonotype appeared a few times. CDR3 in amino acids: CSVRQGVGYEQYF. CDR3 sequence (DNA): TGCAGCGTCCGGCAGGGAGTAGGTTACGAGCAGTACTTC. The chain combines TRBV29-1 with TRBJ2-7, with D perhaps given as TRBD1 or TRBD2 (5 bases each). V lost 6 bases and J lost 4, with 16 bases in between. The CDR3 length is 13 residues. From germline, CDR1 is SQVTM and CDR2 ANQGSEA.

The chain employs TRBV20-1 and TRBJ1-3, with 7 bases that match TRBD1. V lost 5 bases and J lost 2; bases outside the gene matches: 6. CDR1 DFQATT and CDR2 SNEGSKA come from the germline V gene (reference sequence). The CDR3 is 14 residues long. The CDR3 here is CSASRTGAGNTIYF. The CDR3 DNA sequence: TGCAGTGCTTCTCGGACAGGAGCTGGAAACACCATATATTTT.

The chain employs TRBV20-1 and TRBJ1-6; tentative D call: TRBD1 (5 bases). The V gene's germline CDR1 is DFQATT and CDR2 SNEGSKA (reference sequence). Trimming pared 5 bases from V and 2 bases from J, leaving 13 bases between. CDR3 length equals 15 residues. The CDR3 loop is CSAFSGMPYNSPLHF. CDR3 DNA: TGCAGTGCTTTCTCAGGGATGCCCTATAATTCACCCCTCCACTTT.

This clonotype was seen many times. V usage is TRBV13 and J usage is TRBJ2-2, with TRBD1 matching over 9 bases. From germline, CDR1 is PRHDT and CDR2 FYEKMQ (reference sequence). The CDR3 has 17 residues. J was trimmed by 0 bases and V by 5 bases; bases with no gene match: 7. The DNA of the CDR3 is TGTGCCAGCAGCCCATGGACAGGGGCTACGAACACCGGGGAGCTGTTTTTT. Translation: CASSPWTGATNTGELFF.

This clonotype was seen at least ten times. The chain carries TRBV11-2 and TRBJ2-7; the match to TRBD2 covers 8 bases. The CDR3 length is 14 residues. Germline V gene sequence: CDR1 SGHAT, CDR2 FQNNGV. The J segment lost 3 bases and the V segment lost 5 bases, leaving 6 bases of the junction unmatched. CDR3 nucleotides: TGTGCCAGCAGCGAAGCGGGAGCCCTCTACGAGCAGTACTTC. Translation: CASSEAGALYEQYF. The full variable domain, completed using reference TRBV11-2 and TRBJ2-7, is EAGVAQSPRYKIIEKRQSVAFWCNPISGHATLYWYQQILGQGPKLLIQFQNNGVVDDSQLPKDRFSAERLKGVDSTLKIQPAKLEDSAVYLCASSEAGALYEQYFGPGTRLTVT.

There are many counts of this clonotype. The rearrangement joins TRBV7-2 to TRBJ2-3; D not resolved. CDR3 size: 13 residues. The ends were cut back, 1 base at V and 6 bases at J, with 8 bases in the middle. Germline assignment: CDR1 SGHTA and CDR2 FQGNSA. CDR3: CASSLDLLDTQYF. The CDR3 nucleotides read TGTGCCAGCAGCTTAGACTTACTGGATACGCAGTATTTT. Using reference TRBV7-2 and TRBJ2-3 for the parts outside the CDR3, the full variable domain is GAGVSQSPSNKVTEKGKDVELRCDPISGHTALYWYRQSLGQGLEFLIYFQGNSAPDKSGLPSDRFSAERTGGSVSTLTIQRTQQEDSAVYLCASSLDLLDTQYFGPGTRLTVL.

This clonotype was found many times. V gene TRBV2 combines with J gene TRBJ1-1, with D tentatively TRBD1 (6 bases). This CDR3 spans 13 amino acids. Germline-derived CDR1 and CDR2 are SNHLY and FYNNEI. V was shortened by 4 bases and J by 1 base, with 7 bases between the two germline ends. CDR3 DNA: TGTGCCAGCAGTGGGGACACGAACACTGAAGCTTTCTTT. Amino acids: CASSGDTNTEAFF.

V is TRBV6-4 and J is TRBJ2-1, with 9 bases identical to TRBD1. V was pared by 5 bases and J by 7 bases, with 12 bases of the junction left unmatched. In germline, CDR1 is MRHNA, CDR2 SNTAGT. This CDR3 region has 16 residues. The DNA for the CDR3 is TGTGCCAGCAGTTACAATGGACAGGGGCCCCGGAATGAGCAGTTCTTC. It yields the protein CASSYNGQGPRNEQFF.